This paragraph reports one TCR beta chain. CD45RA-negative memory and CD45RA+ naive subsets were split from the CD4+ cells. Investigators spread the genomic DNA of each subset evenly over several immunoSEQ plates. Here immunoSEQ multiplex PCR was the method, and the copy in TCRdb shows in-frame clones only, minus some. The table includes more than 1 million clones, about four fifths detected once. This sample is part of a study of shared clonotypes between healthy human individuals. Germline lookup yields CDR1 MNHNY and CDR2 SVGAGI (reference sequence). CDR3 length: 14 residues. The V and J ends lost 2 bases and 3 bases respectively, with 11 bases between them.

This clonotype originated in a young man in good health. Some clones in this sample may be carry-over from other donors' samples. Sequencing was carried out using memory CD4+ T cells from PBMCs. Subset described: CD45RA-negative fraction. This chain connects TRBV6-6 to TRBJ2-7; weak D call: TRBD2 (5 bases). The CDR3 spells CASSYAGEGYEQYF. CDR3 DNA sequence: TGTGCCAGCAGTTACGCAGGTGAGGGCTACGAGCAGTACTTC.